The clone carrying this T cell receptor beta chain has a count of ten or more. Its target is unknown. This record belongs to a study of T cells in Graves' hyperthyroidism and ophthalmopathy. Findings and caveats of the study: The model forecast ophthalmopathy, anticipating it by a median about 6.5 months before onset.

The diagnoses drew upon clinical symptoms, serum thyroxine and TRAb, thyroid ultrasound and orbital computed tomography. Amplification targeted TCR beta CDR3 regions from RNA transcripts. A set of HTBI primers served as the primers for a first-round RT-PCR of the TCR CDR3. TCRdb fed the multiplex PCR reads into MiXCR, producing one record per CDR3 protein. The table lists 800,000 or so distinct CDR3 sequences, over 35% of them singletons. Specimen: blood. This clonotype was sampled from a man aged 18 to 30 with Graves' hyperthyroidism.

CDR3 nucleotide sequence: TGTGCCAGCAGTGATGGGGTCGGCACAAGGGCTCAGCCCCAGCATTTT. Translation: CASSDGVGTRAQPQHF. V gene TRBV2 combines with J gene TRBJ1-5; D is ambiguous. The CDR3 sequence is 16 residues long. CDR1 and CDR2 from the germline V gene are SNHLY and FYNNEI. Between the trimmed V and J ends, which lost 3 bases and 6 bases, there was a span of 18 bases. Filled out from reference TRBV2 and TRBJ1-5, the complete variable domain reads EPEVTQTPSHQVTQMGQEVILRCVPISNHLYFYWYRQILGQKVEFLVSFYNNEISEKSEIFDDQFSVERPDGSNFTLKIRSTKLEDSAMYFCASSDGVGTRAQPQHFGDGTRLSIL.